This T cell receptor (beta chain) was sequenced during a study of cytomegalovirus exposure and HLA in healthy donors (dated by TCRdb to the late 2010s). At the level of the whole study: According to an earlier analysis of 587 of the donors, about 179 million T cells yielded roughly 100 million unique TCR beta sequences and 276 Gb of sequence data. The later analysis used no new phenotypic data to find candidate immune exposures, relying instead on TCR beta sequences and their occurrence across donors. A separate validation cohort of more than 100 different subjects was used in addition to the roughly 620-subject first cohort. Among roughly 400 genotyped donors of the cohort, an average of roughly 240,000 unique TCR beta nucleotide sequences were sequenced per donor, roughly 20% of them non-productive. Every repertoire in the discovery cohort had been generated on one and the same sequencing platform. In an earlier analysis of more than 550 of the donors, high-throughput TCR beta sequencing was used to judge whether each TCR beta V gene segment behaved as functional or pseudogenic. HLA typing included class I and class II loci at four-digit resolution. The study aimed to test whether signatures of past pathogen exposure could be identified by cataloging public T cell receptors. The number of typed donors differed by locus: roughly 629-640 for A, B, C, DRB1 and DQB1; roughly 510 for DQA1; roughly 600 for DPA1; and about 450 for DPB1. About five DR-DQ haplotypes were handled as single units for association and clustering, since linkage in the cohort was strong. Donor age, sex, ethnicity and CMV serostatus were compiled alongside the repertoire data. Among the approximately 400 genotyped donors, more than 70% belonged to the genetic ancestry cluster associated with self-reported Caucasian donors. In a later analysis, previously published TCR beta repertoires from 666 donors were re-analyzed and high-resolution HLA genotyping was added so that TCR occurrence patterns could be studied. Roughly 300 gigabases of sequencing data and around 85 million unique TCR sequences made up an early release that covered over 550 HLA-typed donors. A later genetic analysis used genome-wide SNP genotypes for about 65% of the 666 donors, treating that subset as a discovery cohort. Using immunosequencing, the study profiled T cell repertoires from 640 or so subjects and related those repertoires to cytomegalovirus serostatus. To predict cytomegalovirus infection status, the study combined high-throughput TCR immunosequencing, statistical association of individual TCRs with disease status, and machine learning.

V and J lose 0 bases and 7 bases, and a span of 13 bases separates them. Via the germline V gene, CDR1 is MGHRA and CDR2 YSYEKL. The CDR3 measures 15 amino acids from cysteine to phenylalanine. The retained sequence is limited to the CDR3, 45 bases, with the frame set at the first base. Receptors were amplified or captured by the immunoSEQ multiplex PCR assay. The multiplex PCR relied on a mix of 60 forward primers for TCR Vbeta segments and 13 reverse primers for TCR Jbeta segments. The CDR3 region of rearranged TCR beta genes was amplified from genomic DNA by a multiplex PCR assay. On the Illumina HiSeq System, the amplified TCR beta libraries were sequenced as 87-base-pair reads. In the authors' own workflow: Across the 600 to 700 repertoires, a later analysis counted some 80 million unique TCR beta chains, some 11 million of which were shared by at least two donors. Raw reads were error-corrected and collapsed into unique sequences by a nearest-neighbor algorithm in which closely related sequences were merged to remove PCR and sequencing errors. Alignment of CDR3 sequences to IMGT reference sequences was used to assign V, D and J gene segments. For a sequence to be retained, a match of at least six nucleotides was required to both a V gene segment and a J gene segment. A rearrangement was called productive if the CDR3 had no stop codons and remained in frame with V and J, and every other rearrangement was called non-productive. Following IMGT convention, CDR3 was defined as the stretch from the second conserved V-encoded cysteine up to the conserved J-encoded phenylalanine. Sequences without an unambiguous match to a single V gene segment were excluded from the earlier analysis of several hundred of the donors. In an earlier analysis of some 590 of the donors, V segments were called functional above 56.7% productive rearrangements and were called segregating when the between-donor standard deviation exceeded 5%. A statistical classification framework was built to diagnose cytomegalovirus status from the catalog of TCR beta chain sequences. In a later analysis, TCR nucleotide sequences were compared against IMGT/GENE-DB human TR gene sequences so that V and J genes could be assigned. Using the TCRdist pipeline, a later analysis assigned CDR3 sequences along with most-parsimonious VDJ recombination scenarios. A later analysis defined each TCR beta chain by its CDR3 amino acid sequence plus V-gene family, and excluded reads lacking a unique V-gene family. A later analysis removed several hundred highly shared, low-generation-probability nucleotide sequences to deal with suspected cross-contamination and a sequencing artifact. In a later analysis, a clonal expansion index was calculated for each public chain from normalized within-repertoire ranks of inferred template counts. In a later analysis, generation probabilities were computed with a VDJ recombination model fitted to out-of-frame rearrangements, and the resulting probabilities were checked against IGoR. A later analysis scored TCR-TCR, TCR-HLA and TCR-CMV co-occurrence with hypergeometric tests, applying a repertoire-size bias correction to TCR pairs. To estimate false discovery rates, a later analysis permuted the HLA or CMV assignments 20 times. In a later analysis, co-occurring TCRs were grouped with DBSCAN, and TCRdist sequence similarity was added when clustering was performed within HLA-allele-positive subsets. Co-occurrence clustering excluded repertoires with fewer than 30,000 or more than 120,000 public chains, plus five with anomalous nucleotide sharing. TCRdb retrieved this table from immuneACCESS and kept in-frame rearrangements only. Not all clones are present; in checked studies, unresolved V genes account for under half, and no reason is known for the remainder. V, J and clone size are those of that table, while D and trimming were read from the DNA. This sample lists around 180,000 clones; about 81% were detected once. The ten largest clones add up to 1.5% to 2% of the sample.

The cohort comprised fewer than 750 healthy bone marrow donors. All cohort members were sampled while nominally healthy, although unrecorded immune exposures were likely present. The donor was CMV seronegative and was included in the group of hundreds of seronegative cohort members. A peripheral blood sample was collected from each donor, and TCR beta sequencing was performed on peripheral blood mononuclear cells. The Qiagen DNeasy Blood Extraction Kit was used to extract genomic DNA from the blood cell samples. On the study overall, not on this receptor specifically: According to a later analysis, most CMV-associated TCR beta chains appeared to be HLA-restricted, and the HLA associations seemed to be driven largely by CMV exposure. When HLA alleles, especially DR and DQ, strongly co-occurred, TCR associations were difficult to assign to individual alleles. CMV serostatus was the only immune exposure information available for the cohort. An association between a missense DCLRE1C variant and V-gene and J-gene trimming of TCR beta chains was found in a later genetic analysis and replicated in an independent cohort. This cohort had only TCR beta chains sequenced, and the lack of alpha or paired-chain data limited which features could be detected. The 87-base-pair reads could not distinguish some IMGT-functional V segments, including TRBV6-2 and TRBV6-3, so those segments were excluded. In a later analysis, HLA-associated TCR beta chains were found to be more clonally expanded and to have lower generation probabilities than equally common non-associated chains. Approximately 16 rarely observed V segments, including chromosome 9 orphons, were excluded from the earlier analysis of about 610 of the donors because counts were too low. A later analysis associated about 17,000 TCR beta sequences with specific HLA alleles at a false discovery rate of 0.05. Because HLA typing was missing for some donors at each locus, association tests included only the typed subset. A later analysis reported that several top co-occurrence clusters appeared linked to parvovirus B19, influenza, CMV and Epstein-Barr virus. Roughly uniform sequencing depth across donors was assumed in presence/absence analyses, although this assumption may not hold. The study listed 164 TCR beta chains as associated with cytomegalovirus. Three of the identified cytomegalovirus-associated TCR beta chains were confirmed in vitro to be specific for cytomegalovirus antigens. A group of highly shared sequence variants was considered likely to be a technical artifact of the sequencing pipeline. Correlated functional status among segregating V segments might be attributable to linkage disequilibrium, but an unknown experimental factor could not be ruled out. In a later analysis, the rate of TCR association differed among HLA loci, with DRB1 alleles having the most associated TCRs and HLA-C alleles having the fewest. A further reported finding was that TCR beta sequences accurately predicted the HLA-A and HLA-B alleles for most subjects in the first cohort. Across donors, most TCR sequences were observed very rarely, whereas some public TCRs were present in many individuals. According to the authors, the approach could potentially be generalized to other disease states and immunological phenotypes. In both the original and validation cohorts, the classifier was reported to diagnose cytomegalovirus status with high specificity and sensitivity. In a later genetic analysis, fewer N-insertions in productive TCRs were reported among donors in an Asian-associated ancestry cluster than the roughly 640-donor mean. Broadly in line with IMGT annotations, most TCR beta V segments showed up in productive rearrangements about 87% or about 30% of the time in an earlier analysis of under 700 of the donors.

For this clone: Its recognized antigen is unknown. Base quality data are lacking; no much larger clone is found one base away.

This receptor was obtained from a man between 18 and 29 years old in good health and CMV-seronegative. The chain joins TRBV4-1 to TRBJ1-5, and possibly TRBD1, on 5 matching bases. Sequences were obtained from PBMCs. The nucleotide sequence is TGCGCCAGCAGCCAAGATAAGGGGCGGTGGCAGCCCCAGCATTTT. Translated, it gives CASSQDKGRWQPQHF.